The entry that follows covers one TCR beta chain sequence. The data stem from a study of blood T cells in healthy people across ages. Next came a second PCR, run for about 6 to 12 cycles, which used a sample-barcoded 5' primer along with a J-beta primer mix. Paired-end reads containing CDR3 totaled no fewer than 3 million for each sample. TCRdb reprocessed the 5' RACE reads with MiXCR, giving one entry per CDR3 protein. In the table there are more than 800,000 distinct CDR3 sequences, roughly 45% of which are singletons. The CDR3 consists of 18 residues. V shed 2 bases and J shed 0 bases, with 19 bases lying between them. CDR1 and CDR2 (germline): MGHDK, SYGVNS.

The rearrangement links TRBV25-1 to TRBJ1-1; the D is unclear. The source is a woman aged 55 to 70 in good health. Sequences were obtained from blood. CDR3 loop: CASSEQERALGMNTEAFF. In nucleotides, the CDR3 is TGTGCCAGCAGTGAACAGGAGAGGGCACTCGGAATGAACACTGAAGCTTTCTTT.